The 25 T cell receptor beta chains in this list originate from one sample, sequenced in a study of blood T cell repertoires in COVID-19. The method was immunoSEQ multiplex PCR; TCRdb's version includes in-frame clones alone and lacks a portion of them. The sample has approximately 440,000 clones, roughly 87% seen once. Sequencing was carried out using PBMCs or T cells enriched from blood (not recorded which). All receptors derive from a woman under 30 who had recovered from COVID-19.

CDR3 DNA: TGCGCCAGCAGTCCGCTAGGAGTTATTCCCTACGAGCAGTACTTC. It translates to CASSPLGVIPYEQYF. The V gene is TRBV23-1, the J gene TRBJ2-7; D ambiguous. TRBV23-1 is filed as an ORF, its function uncertain. Trimming pared 4 bases from V and 2 bases from J, leaving 15 bases between. CDR3 length: 15 residues.

The chain combines TRBV6-6 with TRBJ2-5; D not certain. The CDR3 totals 10 residues. The V end lost 6 bases, the J end lost 14 bases, and 13 bases lay between the germline ends. Germline CDR1 and CDR2: MNHNY and SVGAGI (reference sequence). The CDR3 nucleotides are TGTGCCAGCAGCCTAAGGAGCCTCTACTTC. It translates to CASSLRSLYF.

The chain has TRBV5-4 and TRBJ2-1; 8 nucleotides align to TRBD2. V trimming: 4 bases; J trimming: 8 bases; junction bases outside the gene matches: 5. Germline V lookup: CDR1 SGHNT, CDR2 YYREEE (reference sequence). The CDR3 sequence is 13 residues long. The CDR3 nucleotides read TGTGCCAGCAGCGGCCGGGGGGGGGATGAGCAGTTCTTC. It encodes CASSGRGGDEQFF.

This chain connects TRBV25-1 to TRBJ1-5, with D perhaps matching TRBD1 (5 bases). CDR1 and CDR2 (germline): MGHDK, SYGVNS. V lost 5 bases and J lost 2, with 7 bases in between. CDR3 size: 13 residues. This chain's CDR3 is CASSRGGNQPQHF. CDR3 bases: TGTGCCAGCAGTCGGGGGGGCAATCAGCCCCAGCATTTT. Together with reference TRBV25-1 and TRBJ1-5, the CDR3 gives the full variable domain: EADIYQTPRYLVIGTGKKITLECSQTMGHDKMYWYQQDPGMELHLIHYSYGVNSTEKGDLSSESTVSRIRTEHFPLTLESARPSHTSQYLCASSRGGNQPQHFGDGTRLSIL.

The chain couples TRBV21-1 to TRBJ2-7; the table's TRBD1 call for D was not verified on the DNA. TRBV21-1 is marked as a pseudogene. The CDR3 has 17 residues. CDR3 sequence (DNA): TGTGCCAGCAGCCGAACCCTACCGCCGACAGGGTCGGCCGAGCAGTACTTC. It yields the protein CASSRTLPPTGSAEQYF.

The genes are TRBV30 and TRBJ2-2, with 10 bases fitting TRBD2. This CDR3 region has 15 residues. Trimming took 8 bases from V and 1 from J; bases not matched to a gene: 7. CDR1 and CDR2 from the germline V gene are GTSNPN and SVGIG (reference sequence). Here the CDR3 DNA reads TGTGCCGCCCCATTAGCGGGGGGGAACACCGGGGAGCTGTTTTTT. This sequence encodes CAAPLAGGNTGELFF.

This chain joins TRBV6-5 and TRBJ2-7; D is ambiguous. V was clipped by 0 bases and J by 5 bases, with 5 bases between them. Germline V gives CDR1 MNHEY, CDR2 SVGAGI. The CDR3 totals 12 residues. The CDR3 DNA reads TGTGCCAGCAGTTACTCTCTCGACGAGCAGTACTTC. It codes for CASSYSLDEQYF.

The chain is built from TRBV11-3 and TRBJ2-3; 8 bases agree with TRBD1. Germline V lookup: CDR1 SGHNT, CDR2 YENEEA. V trimming: 1 base; J trimming: 4 bases; junction bases outside the gene matches: 10. The CDR3 consists of 17 residues. CDR3 residues: CASSLGRRQGAADTQYF. CDR3 nucleotide sequence: TGTGCCAGCAGCTTAGGTCGCAGGCAGGGGGCCGCAGATACGCAGTATTTT.

The chain links TRBV30 to TRBJ1-1; 9 bases match TRBD1. The germline V gene has CDR1 GTSNPN and CDR2 SVGIG (reference sequence). CDR3 length: 14 residues. V was pared by 5 bases and J by 4 bases, with 8 bases of the junction left unmatched. The CDR3, as DNA: TGTGCCTGGGGGACAGGGTTGTACTCCACTGAAGCTTTCTTT. It codes for CAWGTGLYSTEAFF.

The chain is built from TRBV6-5 and TRBJ2-2; TRBD1 matches at 9 bases. The junction had 3 bases not matched to a gene; V was cut back by 4 bases and J by 3 bases. This CDR3 spans 15 amino acids. Germline V gene sequence: CDR1 MNHEY, CDR2 SVGAGI. CDR3 loop: CASSFRDRDTGELFF. As DNA, the CDR3 is TGTGCCAGCAGTTTCCGGGACAGGGACACCGGGGAGCTGTTTTTT.

This chain joins TRBV6-4 and TRBJ1-4; D is perhaps TRBD1 (5 bases). Per the germline V gene, CDR1 is MRHNA and CDR2 is SNTAGT. The CDR3 contains 14 residues. V was clipped by 3 bases and J by 8 bases, with 13 bases between them. The CDR3 here is CASSESQGGEKLFF. DNA for the CDR3: TGTGCCAGCAGTGAAAGCCAGGGTGGAGAAAAACTGTTTTTT.

This chain joins TRBV28 and TRBJ2-7; D is perhaps TRBD1 (6 bases). Per germline, CDR1 MDHEN and CDR2 SYDVKM. CDR3 length equals 15 residues. Trimming left V 2 bases short and J 2 bases short, with 13 bases between. For the CDR3, the DNA is TGTGCCAGCAGTTTAGGGGGCTCTCCAACCTACGAGCAGTACTTC. This encodes CASSLGGSPTYEQYF.

The rearrangement uses TRBV7-2 and TRBJ2-3; TRBD2 matches 8 bases. Germline lookup yields CDR1 SGHTA and CDR2 FQGNSA. The CDR3 totals 15 residues. The J segment lost 4 bases and the V segment lost 5 bases, leaving 8 bases of the junction unmatched. As DNA, the CDR3 is TGTGCCAGCAGCCCCGGGGGGGGTCTATCAGATACGCAGTATTTT. It encodes CASSPGGGLSDTQYF. The entire variable domain, with the rest obtained from reference TRBV7-2 and TRBJ2-3, is as follows: GAGVSQSPSNKVTEKGKDVELRCDPISGHTALYWYRQSLGQGLEFLIYFQGNSAPDKSGLPSDRFSAERTGGSVSTLTIQRTQQEDSAVYLCASSPGGGLSDTQYFGPGTRLTVL.

The gene calls are TRBV30 and TRBJ1-2; perhaps TRBD1 as D (6 bases). The CDR3 is 12 residues long. Trimming removed 7 bases from V and 6 bases from J, with 15 bases in between. CDR1 and CDR2 (germline): GTSNPN, SVGIG (reference sequence). The DNA for the CDR3 is TGTGCCTCCAGGGGAGAATTTCATGGCTACACCTTC. Translation gives CASRGEFHGYTF.

The chain employs TRBV11-2 and TRBJ2-2, with D possibly matching TRBD1 (5 bases). The CDR3 contains 15 residues. Trimming took 0 bases from V and 4 from J, leaving 9 bases between them. Per the germline V gene, CDR1 is SGHAT and CDR2 is FQNNGV. The CDR3 protein is CASSLEGAGTGELFF. CDR3 nucleotide sequence: TGTGCCAGCAGCTTAGAAGGGGCAGGCACCGGGGAGCTGTTTTTT.

The chain has TRBV19 and TRBJ1-6; perhaps TRBD1 as D (5 bases). The V end was cut by 5 bases, the J end by 8 bases, with 16 bases between. Germline V gives CDR1 LNHDA, CDR2 SQIVND (reference sequence). This CDR3 comprises 15 residues. CDR3 protein: CASSVPGPGDSPLHF. For the CDR3, the DNA is TGTGCCAGTAGTGTTCCCGGGCCGGGGGATTCACCCCTCCACTTT.

The V gene is TRBV5-1, the J gene TRBJ2-3, with 7 bases matching TRBD1. Unmatched junction bases numbered 2, after V lost 7 bases and J lost 0 bases. Per the germline V gene, CDR1 is SGHRS and CDR2 is YFSETQ. CDR3 length: 13 amino acids. CDR3 region: CASSQGSTDTQYF. DNA of the CDR3: TGCGCCAGCTCACAGGGGAGCACAGATACGCAGTATTTT.

V and J are TRBV5-6 and TRBJ1-6; 10 bases fit TRBD1. With 5 bases clipped from V and 6 bases from J, the junction kept 5 bases outside the gene matches. The germline gives CDR1 SGHDT, CDR2 YYEEEE. The CDR3 length is 15 residues. CDR3 loop: CASRPDRGLNSPLHF. DNA for the CDR3: TGTGCCAGCAGGCCAGACAGGGGGCTTAATTCACCCCTCCACTTT.

The rearrangement joins TRBV27 to TRBJ1-2; 7 bases align to TRBD1. Germline V gene lookup returns CDR1 MNHEY and CDR2 SMNVEV (reference sequence). The CDR3 covers 15 residues. V lost 2 bases and J lost 4; bases outside the gene matches: 7. CDR3 amino acids: CASSLKSQGVYGYTF. The CDR3 nucleotides read TGTGCCAGCAGTTTAAAATCCCAGGGGGTCTATGGCTACACCTTC.

The chain has TRBV27 and TRBJ2-7; maybe TRBD1 (6 bases). V was shortened by 5 bases and J by 6 bases, with 11 bases between the two germline ends. This CDR3 region has 12 residues. The germline V gene encodes CDR1 MNHEY and CDR2 SMNVEV (reference sequence). The CDR3 spells CASSPTGREQYF. CDR3 DNA sequence: TGTGCCAGCAGTCCTACAGGGCGCGAGCAGTACTTC.

The chain is built from TRBV9 and TRBJ2-3; 9 bases agree with TRBD2. CDR3 length: 14 residues. V dropped 1 base and J dropped 8; count of bases not matched to a gene: 5. CDR1 and CDR2 (germline): SGDLS, YYNGEE. This CDR3 reads CASSVSSGDSTQYF. DNA for the CDR3: TGTGCCAGCAGCGTATCTAGCGGGGACAGTACGCAGTATTTT.

V gene TRBV20-1 combines with J gene TRBJ1-2; D is possibly TRBD1 (6 bases). V was trimmed by 3 bases and J by 2 bases, leaving 10 bases between them. The CDR3 totals 13 residues. From germline, CDR1 is DFQATT and CDR2 SNEGSKA (reference sequence). This chain's CDR3 is CSASFGTNYGYTF. The CDR3 DNA follows: TGCAGTGCTAGTTTCGGGACAAACTATGGCTACACCTTC.

This chain links TRBV30 with TRBJ2-3; TRBD1 matches at 9 bases. Trimming at V came to 1 base and at J to 0 bases, leaving 2 bases not matched to a gene. The CDR3 has 15 residues. Germline assignment: CDR1 GTSNPN and CDR2 SVGIG (reference sequence). In nucleotides, the CDR3 is TGTGCCTGGAGTGGGGACAGGGCTAGCACAGATACGCAGTATTTT. It yields the protein CAWSGDRASTDTQYF.

The chain uses TRBV7-9 and TRBJ1-1; D remains ambiguous. This CDR3 region has 14 residues. Per the germline V gene, CDR1 is SEHNR and CDR2 is FQNEAQ (reference sequence). V shed 4 bases and J shed 3 bases, with 12 bases lying between them. The CDR3 is CASSSTEGYTEAFF. DNA for the CDR3: TGTGCCAGCAGCTCAACCGAGGGATACACTGAAGCTTTCTTT.

This clone occurred once. CDR3 nucleotides: TGTGCTAGTGGTTTGATCCCGGACAGTGAGTTAGGCTACACCTTC. Amino acid sequence: CASGLIPDSELGYTF. The chain is built from TRBV12-5 and TRBJ1-2; D possibly corresponds to TRBD1 (6 bases). Germline CDR1 reads LGHNT; CDR2 reads FRNRAP. This CDR3 has 15 residues. Trimming took off 2 bases at V and 8 bases at J, with 18 bases between the two ends.